This is a list of T cell receptor beta chains from one sample in a study of shared clonotypes between healthy human individuals. Clones were sequenced by immunoSEQ multiplex PCR, and TCRdb holds only the in-frame ones, with some missing. In the table there are under 850,000 clones, about 91% of which are singletons. The sample consisted of naive CD8+ T cells sorted from blood. The receptors derive from a man in his thirties or forties in good health. Both conserved end residues are trimmed from each CDR3.

CDR3aa: ASGQSPDSQQY; j_gene: TRBJ2-7; v_gene: TRBV12-5
CDR3aa: ASQLNGNTEAF; j_gene: TRBJ1-1; v_gene: TRBV27
CDR3aa: ASSRISGGQKSTQY; j_gene: TRBJ2-3; v_gene: TRBV28
CDR3aa: SVGTGVGNYEQY; j_gene: TRBJ2-7; v_gene: TRBV29-1
CDR3aa: ASSIRTSPTDTQY; j_gene: TRBJ2-3; v_gene: TRBV7-2
CDR3aa: ASSPILSSYNEQF; j_gene: TRBJ2-1; v_gene: TRBV7-9
CDR3aa: ASNGPNLYEQY; j_gene: TRBJ2-7; v_gene: TRBV27
CDR3aa: ASGPGQLLGEQY; j_gene: TRBJ2-7; v_gene: TRBV27
CDR3aa: ASSYSNRGLYQPQH; j_gene: TRBJ1-5; v_gene: TRBV6-6
CDR3aa: ASSETGTGDEAF; j_gene: TRBJ1-1; v_gene: TRBV9
CDR3aa: ASSQDDALLAPWTGELF; j_gene: TRBJ2-2; v_gene: TRBV14
CDR3aa: ASSEHGTANYGYT; j_gene: TRBJ1-2; v_gene: TRBV28
CDR3aa: ASRSGSSANEQF; j_gene: TRBJ2-1; v_gene: TRBV27
CDR3aa: ASSQGRGAQETQY; j_gene: TRBJ2-5; v_gene: TRBV4-1
CDR3aa: ASSLARTGMDNEQF; j_gene: TRBJ2-1; v_gene: TRBV5-6
CDR3aa: ASSDVGRLFYEQY; j_gene: NA; v_gene: TRBV7-9
CDR3aa: ASSHVDSPYTEAF; j_gene: TRBJ1-1; v_gene: TRBV4-2
CDR3aa: ASSQHLQGYEQY; j_gene: TRBJ2-7; v_gene: TRBV4-1
CDR3aa: ASSLGRMGMFTDTQY; j_gene: TRBJ2-3; v_gene: TRBV11-2
CDR3aa: ASSRFTGNSGNTIY; j_gene: TRBJ1-3; v_gene: TRBV14
CDR3aa: ASSYLSGLAGEFFYEQY; j_gene: TRBJ2-7; v_gene: TRBV5-6
CDR3aa: ARENWGQGSYEQY; j_gene: TRBJ2-7; v_gene: TRBV2
CDR3aa: ASRGSHTIY; j_gene: TRBJ1-3; v_gene: TRBV2
CDR3aa: ASSLLADTYNEQF; j_gene: TRBJ2-1; v_gene: TRBV10-2
CDR3aa: ASSLLGEGNQPQH; j_gene: TRBJ1-5; v_gene: TRBV27
CDR3aa: ASSPTGSEQF; j_gene: TRBJ2-1; v_gene: TRBV5-6
CDR3aa: ASNLGEALWETQY; j_gene: TRBJ2-5; v_gene: TRBV5-1
CDR3aa: ASSIETGITGELF; j_gene: TRBJ2-2; v_gene: TRBV19
CDR3aa: ASSEEAYEQY; j_gene: TRBJ2-7; v_gene: TRBV2
CDR3aa: ASSEARFHTEAF; j_gene: TRBJ1-1; v_gene: TRBV6-1
CDR3aa: ASSSGTAIQETQY; j_gene: TRBJ2-5; v_gene: TRBV6-5
CDR3aa: ASRGPGSSVPIEQF; j_gene: TRBJ2-1; v_gene: TRBV28
CDR3aa: ASSGTGTPTSYEQY; j_gene: TRBJ2-7; v_gene: TRBV5-5
CDR3aa: ASSEGTGGAGLWNEQF; j_gene: TRBJ2-1; v_gene: TRBV6-1
CDR3aa: ASSLGLGNEQF; j_gene: TRBJ2-1; v_gene: TRBV27
CDR3aa: ASSFRGGGQGPYEQY; j_gene: TRBJ2-7; v_gene: TRBV27
CDR3aa: ASSSVGQGYNEQF; j_gene: TRBJ2-1; v_gene: TRBV7-9
CDR3aa: ASSSGTGGSYEQY; j_gene: TRBJ2-7; v_gene: TRBV7-9
CDR3aa: ATSMTGKRDTEAF; j_gene: TRBJ1-1; v_gene: TRBV15
CDR3aa: ASSLIGTGLQETQY; j_gene: TRBJ2-5; v_gene: TRBV7-9
CDR3aa: ASSLGQNIYTEQY; j_gene: TRBJ2-7; v_gene: TRBV27
CDR3aa: SVVGGSTDTQY; j_gene: TRBJ2-3; v_gene: TRBV29-1
CDR3aa: ASIPGTNSGNTIY; j_gene: TRBJ1-3; v_gene: TRBV2
CDR3aa: ASGWDRVGEQY; j_gene: TRBJ2-7; v_gene: TRBV5-1
CDR3aa: ASSPFSGSGDEQY; j_gene: TRBJ2-7; v_gene: TRBV9
CDR3aa: ASSLGALEQY; j_gene: TRBJ2-7; v_gene: TRBV11-2
CDR3aa: ASSRGTEETQY; j_gene: TRBJ2-5; v_gene: TRBV11-2
CDR3aa: ASSWGREGRGYGYT; j_gene: TRBJ1-2; v_gene: TRBV27
CDR3aa: ASSLIREHMNTEAF; j_gene: TRBJ1-1; v_gene: TRBV27
CDR3aa: ASSLVGGENEQY; j_gene: TRBJ2-7; v_gene: TRBV11-2
CDR3aa: ASSRGGGTEAF; j_gene: TRBJ1-1; v_gene: TRBV19
CDR3aa: ASSLVSPYEQY; j_gene: TRBJ2-7; v_gene: TRBV27
CDR3aa: ASSGRAGTSTDTQY; j_gene: TRBJ2-3; v_gene: TRBV6-1
CDR3aa: SVEEVSGSYEQY; j_gene: TRBJ2-7; v_gene: TRBV29-1
CDR3aa: ASSYSQGNGYT; j_gene: TRBJ1-2; v_gene: TRBV6-5
CDR3aa: ASSQRAGSSAHTDTQY; j_gene: TRBJ2-3; v_gene: TRBV4-3
CDR3aa: ASSDRYSNYGYT; j_gene: TRBJ1-2; v_gene: TRBV28
CDR3aa: ASSSAYRGSRNTQY; j_gene: TRBJ2-3; v_gene: TRBV27
CDR3aa: ASSSPGYSNEQF; j_gene: TRBJ2-1; v_gene: TRBV7-9